A selection of T cell receptor beta chains follows, all from one sample in a study of T cells in Graves' hyperthyroidism and ophthalmopathy. TCRdb re-analysed the multiplex PCR reads in MiXCR, keeping a single row per CDR3 protein. This sample has more than 500,000 distinct CDR3 sequences, with under 20% found just once. Sequencing used blood. The origin of the receptors is a woman aged 25 to 39 with Graves' hyperthyroidism. The CDR3 runs from the conserved cysteine through the conserved F or W.

17,TRBJ2-1,TRBV11-3,CASSLGTTRDRDNEQFF
13,TRBJ2-7,TRBV7-9,CASTERDSYEQYF
16,TRBJ1-1,TRBV20-1,CSARDSGRGQRTEAFF
13,TRBJ2-1,TRBV20-1,CSARTGLPDEQFF
15,TRBJ2-3,TRBV7-2,CAKRPSLAGPDTQYF
15,TRBJ2-1,TRBV4-1,CASSQDWGGVNEQFF
13,TRBJ2-1,TRBV9,CRRQGSTWDEQFF
14,TRBJ1-2,TRBV18,CASSLSPDNYGYTF
14,TRBJ2-2,TRBV9,CASSGRGVTGELFF
18,TRBJ2-5,TRBV27,CASSLSPQGMGIRETQYF
13,TRBJ1-6,TRBV6-1,CASSEWRRTPLHF
15,TRBJ2-1,TRBV29-1,CSVVGGEFWDNEQFF
15,TRBJ1-1,TRBV28,CASSYRGIMNTEAFF
14,TRBJ1-1,TRBV28,CASTWDTIYTEAFF
14,TRBJ2-1,TRBV4-1,CASSQDPGWGEQFF
16,TRBJ1-3,TRBV11-2,CASSLEGHISGNTIYF
17,TRBJ1-5,TRBV6-5,CASSYSIDLSRGQPQHF
14,TRBJ2-3,TRBV7-2,CASSIGLFTDTQYF
14,TRBJ1-1,TRBV27,CASSLLSGNTEAFF
11,TRBJ2-3,TRBV29-1,CSVELGDTQYF
15,TRBJ1-4,TRBV5-1,CASSLGRGTNEKLFF
16,TRBJ2-6,TRBV29-1,CSVPGQGRSGANVLTF
13,TRBJ2-7,TRBV19,CASSYGASYEQYF
15,TRBJ2-2,TRBV11-2,CASSLDLLATGELFF
15,TRBJ1-5,TRBV7-2,CASSKGTGLNQPQHF
16,TRBJ2-2,TRBV4-1,CASSHPWTSGTGELFF
15,TRBJ2-7,TRBV2,CASSEGQGAWGEQYF
12,TRBJ2-7,TRBV18,CASSPGAYEQYF
16,TRBJ2-2,TRBV5-1,CASRTQGRKNTGELFF
16,TRBJ1-1,TRBV20-1,CSARGNLGQLNTEAFF
17,TRBJ2-5,TRBV28,CASSVTGGGLIGRTQYF
14,TRBJ2-7,TRBV28,CASSLGKREYEQYF
13,TRBJ2-3,TRBV27,CASSSTYTDTQYF
16,TRBJ2-4,TRBV28,CASSFGGLYGKNIQYF
15,TRBJ2-7,TRBV20-1,CSASLSRGSSYEQYF
13,TRBJ1-2,TRBV20-1,CSAWGGQYYGYTF
13,TRBJ2-5,TRBV12-3/TRBV12-4,CASSFLAGETQYF
14,TRBJ2-7,TRBV20-1,CSASPGQGAYEQYF
16,TRBJ2-3,TRBV13,CASSGGLAGRGDTQYF
18,TRBJ2-3,TRBV19,CASSIRLVLGTSTDTQYF
14,TRBJ2-5,TRBV5-1,CASRVGTAQETQYF
14,TRBJ2-3,TRBV27,CASSLKYNGQTQYF
15,TRBJ2-1,TRBV7-8,CASSTLGTNNNEQFF
14,TRBJ1-5,TRBV20-1,CSARGRYSNQPQHF
13,TRBJ2-7,TRBV27,CASSLVASYEQYF
14,TRBJ2-7,TRBV9,CASSVAGIQDEQYF
16,TRBJ2-1,TRBV28,CASRPLGSLFMNEQFF
15,TRBJ2-7,TRBV4-2,CASSPPGTSGNEQYF
18,TRBJ2-6,TRBV27,CASSFGVHLGSGANVLTF
15,TRBJ2-7,TRBV12-3/TRBV12-4,CASSLDGRGLHEQYF
14,TRBJ2-7,TRBV29-1,CSVPLAGGPSEQYF
15,TRBJ2-7,TRBV20-1,CSARDAVGGGYEQYF
13,TRBJ1-4,TRBV27,CASRDRGMEKLFF
15,TRBJ1-6,TRBV28,CASSYLDRDDSPLHF
14,TRBJ1-1,TRBV7-3,CASRLSAGAGGAFF
13,TRBJ1-1,TRBV11-3,CASGDRMHTEAFF
19,TRBJ1-4,TRBV12-3/TRBV12-4,CASSSPLMGDTETDEKLFF
13,TRBJ1-1,TRBV6-1,CASSQDQFLGAFF